This T cell receptor (beta chain) was recovered during a study of blood T cell repertoires in COVID-19. This clone was seen a handful of times. The ends lost 5 bases at V and 10 bases at J; junction bases unmatched: 14. This CDR3 has 16 residues. The V gene's germline CDR1 is MNHEY and CDR2 SMNVEV (reference sequence). In the study's own analysis: Cell counts per sample came from amplifying reference gene primers. This table comes from immunoSEQ multiplex PCR, and its TCRdb copy is limited to in-frame clones, with some not included. The DNA gave D and trimming, while V, J and clone size come from that table. The sample lists approximately 330,000 clones; roughly 90% were seen once.

The TCR originated in a woman aged 45-65 years with active or convalescent COVID-19. The chain has TRBV27 and TRBJ1-4, with 9 bases that match TRBD1. Sequences were obtained from peripheral blood. As DNA, the CDR3 is TGTGCCAGCAGTAGAATAACAGGGGGCTCGTCGGGAAAACTGTTTTTT. Its translation is CASSRITGGSSGKLFF.